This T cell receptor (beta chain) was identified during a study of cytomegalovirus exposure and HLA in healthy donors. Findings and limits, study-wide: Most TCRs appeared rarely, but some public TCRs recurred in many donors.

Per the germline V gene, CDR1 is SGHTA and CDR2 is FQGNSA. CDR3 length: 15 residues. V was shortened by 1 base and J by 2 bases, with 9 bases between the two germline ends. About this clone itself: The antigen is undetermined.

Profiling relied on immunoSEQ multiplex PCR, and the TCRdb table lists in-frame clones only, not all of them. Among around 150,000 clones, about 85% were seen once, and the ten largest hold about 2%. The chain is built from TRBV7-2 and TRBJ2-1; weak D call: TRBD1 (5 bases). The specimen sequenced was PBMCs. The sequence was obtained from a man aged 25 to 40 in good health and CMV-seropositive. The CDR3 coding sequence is TGTGCCAGCAGCTTAGATCCAGGGACCTACAATGAGCAGTTCTTC. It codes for CASSLDPGTYNEQFF.